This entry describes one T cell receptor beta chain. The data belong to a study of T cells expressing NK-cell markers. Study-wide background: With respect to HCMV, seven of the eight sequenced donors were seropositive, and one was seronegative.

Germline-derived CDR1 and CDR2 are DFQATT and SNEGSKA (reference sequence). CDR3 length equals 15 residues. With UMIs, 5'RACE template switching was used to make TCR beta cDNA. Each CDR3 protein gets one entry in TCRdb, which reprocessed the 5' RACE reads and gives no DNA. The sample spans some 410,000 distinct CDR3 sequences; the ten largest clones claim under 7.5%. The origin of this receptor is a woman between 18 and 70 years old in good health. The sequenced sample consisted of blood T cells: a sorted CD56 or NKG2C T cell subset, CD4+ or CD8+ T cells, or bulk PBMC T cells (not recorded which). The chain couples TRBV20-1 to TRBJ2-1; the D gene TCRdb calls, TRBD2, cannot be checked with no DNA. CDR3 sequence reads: CSASRSGGIDNEQFF.